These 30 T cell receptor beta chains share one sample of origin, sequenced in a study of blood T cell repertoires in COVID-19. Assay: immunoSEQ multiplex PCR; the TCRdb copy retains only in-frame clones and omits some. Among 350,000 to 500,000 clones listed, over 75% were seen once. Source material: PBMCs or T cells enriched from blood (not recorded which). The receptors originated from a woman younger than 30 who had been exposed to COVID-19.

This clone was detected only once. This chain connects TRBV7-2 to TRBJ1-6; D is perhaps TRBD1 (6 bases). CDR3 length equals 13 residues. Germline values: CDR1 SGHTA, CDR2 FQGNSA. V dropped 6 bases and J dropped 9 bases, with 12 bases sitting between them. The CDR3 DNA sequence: TGTGCCAGCAGACAAGAACAGGGTTCACCCCTCCACTTT. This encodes CASRQEQGSPLHF. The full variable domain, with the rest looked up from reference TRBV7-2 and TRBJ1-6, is GAGVSQSPSNKVTEKGKDVELRCDPISGHTALYWYRQSLGQGLEFLIYFQGNSAPDKSGLPSDRFSAERTGGSVSTLTIQRTQQEDSAVYLCASRQEQGSPLHFGNGTRLTVT.

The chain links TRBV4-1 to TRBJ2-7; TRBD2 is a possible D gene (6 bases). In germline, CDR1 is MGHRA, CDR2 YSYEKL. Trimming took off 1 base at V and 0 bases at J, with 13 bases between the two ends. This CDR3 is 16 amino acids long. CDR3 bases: TGCGCCAGCAGCCAAGTGAATCGGGACTCCTCCTACGAGCAGTACTTC. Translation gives CASSQVNRDSSYEQYF.

The CDR3, as DNA: TGCAGCGTTGTACTCCCAGGGTGGCTGGCCCAGCATTTT. Translation gives CSVVLPGWLAQHF. This chain joins TRBV29-1 and TRBJ1-5, with a tentative D call TRBD1 (5 bases). The V gene lost 4 bases and the J gene lost 11 bases, with 18 bases spanning the gap. Germline loops: CDR1 SQVTM, CDR2 ANQGSEA. The CDR3 extends over 13 amino acids.

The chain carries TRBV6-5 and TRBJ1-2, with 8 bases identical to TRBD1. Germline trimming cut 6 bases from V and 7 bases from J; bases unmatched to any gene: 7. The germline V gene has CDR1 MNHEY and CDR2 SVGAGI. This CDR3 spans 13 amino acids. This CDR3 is CASRSDRGGGYTF. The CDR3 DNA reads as TGTGCCAGCAGATCCGACAGGGGAGGTGGCTACACCTTC.

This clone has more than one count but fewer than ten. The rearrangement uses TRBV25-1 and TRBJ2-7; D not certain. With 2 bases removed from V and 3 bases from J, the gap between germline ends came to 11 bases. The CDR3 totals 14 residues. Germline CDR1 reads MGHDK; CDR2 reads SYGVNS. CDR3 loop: CASSEHPGLYEQYF. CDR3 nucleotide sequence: TGTGCCAGCAGTGAACATCCGGGTCTCTACGAGCAGTACTTC.

In DNA, the CDR3 is TGTGCCAGCACTCTGGGGACTAGCGGCCAAGAGACCCAGTACTTC. It translates to CASTLGTSGQETQYF. V gene TRBV7-9 combines with J gene TRBJ2-5; 11 bases are shared with TRBD2. Germline V lookup: CDR1 SEHNR, CDR2 FQNEAQ (reference sequence). After removal of 7 bases from V and 1 base from J, the junction contained 5 bases not matched to a gene. CDR3 length: 15 residues.

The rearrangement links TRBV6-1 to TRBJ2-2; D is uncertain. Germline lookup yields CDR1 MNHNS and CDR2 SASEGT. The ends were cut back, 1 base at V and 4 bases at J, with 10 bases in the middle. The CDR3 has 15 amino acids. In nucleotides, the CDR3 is TGTGCCAGCAGTGAAGACCTTTACTCCACCGGGGAGCTGTTTTTT. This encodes CASSEDLYSTGELFF.

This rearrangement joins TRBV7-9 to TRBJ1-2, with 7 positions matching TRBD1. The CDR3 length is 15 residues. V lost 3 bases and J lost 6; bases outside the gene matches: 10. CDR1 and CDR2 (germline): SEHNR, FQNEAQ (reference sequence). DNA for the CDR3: TGTGCCAGCAGCTTTCCCCAGGGGACAGACCATGGCTACACCTTC. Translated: CASSFPQGTDHGYTF.

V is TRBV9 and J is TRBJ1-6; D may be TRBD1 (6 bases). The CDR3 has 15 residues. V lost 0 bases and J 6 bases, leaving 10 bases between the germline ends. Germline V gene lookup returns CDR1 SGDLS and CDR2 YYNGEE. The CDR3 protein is CASSVGSRGNSPLHF. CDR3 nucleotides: TGTGCCAGCAGCGTAGGCAGCAGGGGTAATTCACCCCTCCACTTT.

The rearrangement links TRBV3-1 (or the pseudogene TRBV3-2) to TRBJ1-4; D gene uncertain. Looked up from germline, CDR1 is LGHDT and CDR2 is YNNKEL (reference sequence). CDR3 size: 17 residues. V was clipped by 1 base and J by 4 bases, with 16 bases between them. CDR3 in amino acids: CASSQVPLRQINEKLFF. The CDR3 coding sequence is TGTGCCAGCAGCCAAGTCCCCTTGCGGCAGATTAATGAAAAACTGTTTTTT.

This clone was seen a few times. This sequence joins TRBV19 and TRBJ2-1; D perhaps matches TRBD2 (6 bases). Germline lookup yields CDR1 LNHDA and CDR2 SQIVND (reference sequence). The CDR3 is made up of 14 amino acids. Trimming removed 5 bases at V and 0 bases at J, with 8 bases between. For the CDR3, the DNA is TGTGCCAGTAGTGCGGGATTCTCCTACAATGAGCAGTTCTTC. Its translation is CASSAGFSYNEQFF.

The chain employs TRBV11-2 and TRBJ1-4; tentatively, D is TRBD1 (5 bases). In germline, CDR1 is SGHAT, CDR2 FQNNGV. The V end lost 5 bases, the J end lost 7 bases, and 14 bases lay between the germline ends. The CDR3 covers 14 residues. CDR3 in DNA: TGTGCCAGCAGCACGGGAGCAGGGAGTGAAAAACTGTTTTTT. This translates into CASSTGAGSEKLFF. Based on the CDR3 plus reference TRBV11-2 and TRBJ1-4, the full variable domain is EAGVAQSPRYKIIEKRQSVAFWCNPISGHATLYWYQQILGQGPKLLIQFQNNGVVDDSQLPKDRFSAERLKGVDSTLKIQPAKLEDSAVYLCASSTGAGSEKLFFGSGTQLSVL.

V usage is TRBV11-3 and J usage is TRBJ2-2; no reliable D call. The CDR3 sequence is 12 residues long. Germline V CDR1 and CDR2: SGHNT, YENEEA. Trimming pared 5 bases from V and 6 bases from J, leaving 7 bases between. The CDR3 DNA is TGTGCCAGCAGCCACTTCGCCGGGGAGCTGTTTTTT. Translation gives CASSHFAGELFF.

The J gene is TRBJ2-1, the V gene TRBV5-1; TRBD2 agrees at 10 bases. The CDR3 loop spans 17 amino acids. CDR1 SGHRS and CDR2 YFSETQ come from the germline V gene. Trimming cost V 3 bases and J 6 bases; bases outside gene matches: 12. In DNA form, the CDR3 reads TGCGCCAGCAGCTACCGGACTAGCGGCTCCTCAGGCAATGAGCAGTTCTTC. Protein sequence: CASSYRTSGSSGNEQFF.

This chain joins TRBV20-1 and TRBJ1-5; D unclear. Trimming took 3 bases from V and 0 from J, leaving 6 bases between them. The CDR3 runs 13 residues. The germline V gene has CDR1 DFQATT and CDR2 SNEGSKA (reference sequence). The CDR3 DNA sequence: TGCAGTGCTAGTATAGATAGCAATCAGCCCCAGCATTTT. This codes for CSASIDSNQPQHF.

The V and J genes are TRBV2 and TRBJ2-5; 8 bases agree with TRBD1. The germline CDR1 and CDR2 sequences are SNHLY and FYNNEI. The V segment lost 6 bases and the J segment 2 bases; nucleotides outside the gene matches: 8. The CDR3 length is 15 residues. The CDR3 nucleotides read TGTGCCAGCAGCCCCGGGACAGGCAGACAAGAGACCCAGTACTTC. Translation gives CASSPGTGRQETQYF.

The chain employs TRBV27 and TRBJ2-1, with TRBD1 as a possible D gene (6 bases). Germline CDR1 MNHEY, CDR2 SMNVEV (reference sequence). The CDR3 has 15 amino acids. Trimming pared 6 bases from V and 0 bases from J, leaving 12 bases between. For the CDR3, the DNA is TGTGCCAGCAGCCTTACAGGGAGCTCCTACAATGAGCAGTTCTTC. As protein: CASSLTGSSYNEQFF.

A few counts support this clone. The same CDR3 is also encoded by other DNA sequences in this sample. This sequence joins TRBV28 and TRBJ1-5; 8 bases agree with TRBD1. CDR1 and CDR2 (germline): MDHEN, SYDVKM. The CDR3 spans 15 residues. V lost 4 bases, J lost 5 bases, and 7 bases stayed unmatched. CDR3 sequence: CASSSPGTGDQPQHF. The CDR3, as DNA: TGTGCCAGCAGTTCCCCCGGGACAGGCGATCAGCCCCAGCATTTT.

DNA of the CDR3: TGTGCCAGCAGTGCAACAGGACAGGGTTATGAGCAGTTCTTC. Translating it yields CASSATGQGYEQFF. The chain uses TRBV27 and TRBJ2-1; 8 nucleotides align to TRBD1. CDR3 length: 14 residues. V shed 5 bases and J 8 bases; nucleotides not matched to a gene: 8. Germline V gene sequence: CDR1 MNHEY, CDR2 SMNVEV (reference sequence).

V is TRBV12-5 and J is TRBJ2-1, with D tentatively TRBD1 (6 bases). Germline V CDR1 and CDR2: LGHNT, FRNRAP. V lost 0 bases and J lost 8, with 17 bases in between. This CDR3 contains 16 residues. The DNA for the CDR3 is TGTGCTAGTGGTTTGGTAGTGGGGGCAGGTGCGCATGAGCAGTTCTTC. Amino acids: CASGLVVGAGAHEQFF. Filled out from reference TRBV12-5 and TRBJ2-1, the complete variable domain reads DARVTQTPRHKVTEMGQEVTMRCQPILGHNTVFWYRQTMMQGLELLAYFRNRAPLDDSGMPKDRFSAEMPDATLATLKIQPSEPRDSAVYFCASGLVVGAGAHEQFFGPGTRLTVL.

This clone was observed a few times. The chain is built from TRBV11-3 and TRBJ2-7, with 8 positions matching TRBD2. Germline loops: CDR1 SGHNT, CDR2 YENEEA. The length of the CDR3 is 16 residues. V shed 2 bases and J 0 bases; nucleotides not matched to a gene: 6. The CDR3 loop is CASSLSNSGDSYEQYF. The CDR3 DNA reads TGTGCCAGCAGCTTAAGTAATAGCGGGGACTCCTACGAGCAGTACTTC.

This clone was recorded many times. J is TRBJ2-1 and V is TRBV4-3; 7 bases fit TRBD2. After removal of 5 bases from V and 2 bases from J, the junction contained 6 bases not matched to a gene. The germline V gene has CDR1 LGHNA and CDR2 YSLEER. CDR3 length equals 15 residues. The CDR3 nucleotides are TGCGCCAGCAGCTCGGCGGGGGATCCCTACAATGAGCAGTTCTTC. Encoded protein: CASSSAGDPYNEQFF.

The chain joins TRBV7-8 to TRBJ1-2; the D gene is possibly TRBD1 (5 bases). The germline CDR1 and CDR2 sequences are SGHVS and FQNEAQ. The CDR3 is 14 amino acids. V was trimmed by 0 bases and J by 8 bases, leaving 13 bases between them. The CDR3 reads CASSLAGQGGGYTF. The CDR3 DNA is TGTGCCAGCAGCTTAGCGGGGCAGGGAGGAGGCTACACCTTC.

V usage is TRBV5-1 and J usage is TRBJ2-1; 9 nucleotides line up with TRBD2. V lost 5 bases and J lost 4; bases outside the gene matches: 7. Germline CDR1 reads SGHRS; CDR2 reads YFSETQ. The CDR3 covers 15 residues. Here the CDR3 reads CASRLLAGPYNEQFF. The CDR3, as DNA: TGCGCCAGCAGACTCCTAGCGGGGCCATACAATGAGCAGTTCTTC. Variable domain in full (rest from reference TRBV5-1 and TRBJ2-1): KAGVTQTPRYLIKTRGQQVTLSCSPISGHRSVSWYQQTPGQGLQFLFEYFSETQRNKGNFPGRFSGRQFSNSRSEMNVSTLELGDSALYLCASRLLAGPYNEQFFGPGTRLTVL.

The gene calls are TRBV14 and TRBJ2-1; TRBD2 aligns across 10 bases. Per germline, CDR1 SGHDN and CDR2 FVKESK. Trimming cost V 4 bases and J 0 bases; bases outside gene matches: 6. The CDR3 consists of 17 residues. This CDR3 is CASSRGLAEGSYNEQFF. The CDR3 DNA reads TGTGCCAGCAGCCGCGGACTAGCGGAAGGCTCCTACAATGAGCAGTTCTTC.

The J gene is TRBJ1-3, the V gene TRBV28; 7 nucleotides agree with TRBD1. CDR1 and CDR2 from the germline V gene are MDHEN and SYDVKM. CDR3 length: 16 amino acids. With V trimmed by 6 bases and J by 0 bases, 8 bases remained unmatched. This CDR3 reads CASSQGQPLSGNTIYF. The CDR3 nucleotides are TGTGCCAGCAGCCAGGGACAGCCCCTCTCTGGAAACACCATATATTTT. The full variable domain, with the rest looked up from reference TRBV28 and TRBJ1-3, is DVKVTQSSRYLVKRTGEKVFLECVQDMDHENMFWYRQDPGLGLRLIYFSYDVKMKEKGDIPEGYSVSREKKERFSLILESASTNQTSMYLCASSQGQPLSGNTIYFGEGSWLTVV.

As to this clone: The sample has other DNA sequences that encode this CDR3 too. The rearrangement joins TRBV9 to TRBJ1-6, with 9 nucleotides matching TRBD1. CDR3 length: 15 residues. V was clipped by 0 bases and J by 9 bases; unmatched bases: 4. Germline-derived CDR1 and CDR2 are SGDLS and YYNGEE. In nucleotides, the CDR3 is TGTGCCAGCAGCGTAGGAACAGGGGGCTCTTCACCCCTCCACTTT. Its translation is CASSVGTGGSSPLHF. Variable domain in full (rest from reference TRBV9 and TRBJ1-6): DSGVTQTPKHLITATGQRVTLRCSPRSGDLSVYWYQQSLDQGLQFLIQYYNGEERAKGNILERFSAQQFPDLHSELNLSSLELGDSALYFCASSVGTGGSSPLHFGNGTRLTVT.

CDR3 protein: CASSLVYSGTSSYNEQFF. The CDR3 DNA reads TGTGCCAGCAGCTTAGTCTATAGCGGGACGAGCTCCTACAATGAGCAGTTCTTC. The V gene is TRBV7-9, the J gene TRBJ2-1; 8 bases align to TRBD2. CDR3 size: 18 residues. The V segment lost 1 base and the J segment 0 bases; nucleotides outside the gene matches: 8. Germline V gene sequence: CDR1 SEHNR, CDR2 FQNEAQ (reference sequence). Combining the CDR3 with reference TRBV7-9 and TRBJ2-1 gives the whole variable domain DTGVSQNPRHKITKRGQNVTFRCDPISEHNRLYWYRQTLGQGPEFLTYFQNEAQLEKSRLLSDRFSAERPKGSFSTLEIQRTEQGDSAMYLCASSLVYSGTSSYNEQFFGPGTRLTVL.

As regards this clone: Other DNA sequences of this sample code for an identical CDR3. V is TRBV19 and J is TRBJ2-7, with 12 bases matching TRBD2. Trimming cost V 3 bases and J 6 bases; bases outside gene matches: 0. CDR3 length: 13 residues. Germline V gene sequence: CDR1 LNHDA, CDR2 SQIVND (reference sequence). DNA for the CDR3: TGTGCCAGTAGTATGGGACTAGCGGGCGAGCAGTACTTC. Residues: CASSMGLAGEQYF.

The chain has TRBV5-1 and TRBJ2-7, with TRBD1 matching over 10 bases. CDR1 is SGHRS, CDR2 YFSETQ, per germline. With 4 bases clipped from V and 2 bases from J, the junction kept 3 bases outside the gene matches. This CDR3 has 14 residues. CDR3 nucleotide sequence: TGCGCCAGCAGCCCCGGGACAGGGGCCTACGAGCAGTACTTC. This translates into CASSPGTGAYEQYF. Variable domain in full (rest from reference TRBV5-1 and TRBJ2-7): KAGVTQTPRYLIKTRGQQVTLSCSPISGHRSVSWYQQTPGQGLQFLFEYFSETQRNKGNFPGRFSGRQFSNSRSEMNVSTLELGDSALYLCASSPGTGAYEQYFGPGTRLTVT.